This entry is about one T cell receptor beta chain. The sample belongs to a study of blood T cell repertoires in COVID-19. Study overall: Sources were T cells, B-cell-depleted T cells, or PBMCs; the material itself was cDNA or gDNA.

Patients in Seattle were enrolled during active infection, then followed longitudinally. TCRdb keeps only in-frame clones here, not all; method: immunoSEQ multiplex PCR. Here the sample spans some 120,000 clones, more than 75% being singletons. This CDR3 spans 14 amino acids. Germline V gives CDR1 LGHDT, CDR2 YNNKEL (reference sequence). V lost 2 bases, J lost 10 bases, and 14 bases lay in between. This chain joins TRBV3-1 (or the pseudogene TRBV3-2) and TRBJ1-4, with a weak D call TRBD1 (6 bases). Material for sequencing was peripheral blood. This TCR derives from a man in his 60s with COVID-19, enrolled during active disease. CDR3 protein: CASSQSGGGGKLFF. The CDR3 DNA reads TGTGCCAGCAGCCAAAGTGGTGGGGGCGGAAAACTGTTTTTT.